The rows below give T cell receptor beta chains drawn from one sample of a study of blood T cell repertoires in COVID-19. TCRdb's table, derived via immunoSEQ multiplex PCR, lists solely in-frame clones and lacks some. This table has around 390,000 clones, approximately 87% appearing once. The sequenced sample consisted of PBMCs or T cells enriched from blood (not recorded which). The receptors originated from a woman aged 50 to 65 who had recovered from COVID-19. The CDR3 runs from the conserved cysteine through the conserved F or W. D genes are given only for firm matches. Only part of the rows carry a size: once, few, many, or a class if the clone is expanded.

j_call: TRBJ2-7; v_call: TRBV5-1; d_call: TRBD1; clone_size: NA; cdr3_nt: TGCGCCAGCAGCTTGGGCCGGACAGGCAGCTACGAGCAGTACTTC; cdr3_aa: CASSLGRTGSYEQYF
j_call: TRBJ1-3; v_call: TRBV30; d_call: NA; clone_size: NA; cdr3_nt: TGTGCCTGGAGTGTAAGGAGTGGCGCTAGCTCTGGAAACACCATATATTTT; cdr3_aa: CAWSVRSGASSGNTIYF
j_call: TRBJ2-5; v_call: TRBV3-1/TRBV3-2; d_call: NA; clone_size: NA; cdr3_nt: TGTGCCAGCAGCCAAGATGGTTTTGGGGCGGAGACCCAGTACTTC; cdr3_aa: CASSQDGFGAETQYF
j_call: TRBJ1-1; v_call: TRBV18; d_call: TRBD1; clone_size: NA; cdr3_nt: TGTGCCAGCTTTGCAGGGGGCCTGGACACTGAAGCTTTCTTT; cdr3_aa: CASFAGGLDTEAFF
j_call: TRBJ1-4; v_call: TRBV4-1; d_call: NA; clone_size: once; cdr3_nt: TGCGCCAGCAGCCAAGATCAGGCCGCACGGCGTGAAAAACTGTTTTTT; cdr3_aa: CASSQDQAARREKLFF
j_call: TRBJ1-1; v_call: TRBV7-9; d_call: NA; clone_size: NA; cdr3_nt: TGTGCCAGCAGCGCACCCCTTTCGGGCGGGTTCGGAGCTTTCTTT; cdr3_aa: CASSAPLSGGFGAFF
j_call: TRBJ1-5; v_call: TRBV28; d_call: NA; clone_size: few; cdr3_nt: TGTGCCAGCAGAAGGGGACTGGATCAGCCCCAGCATTTT; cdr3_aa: CASRRGLDQPQHF
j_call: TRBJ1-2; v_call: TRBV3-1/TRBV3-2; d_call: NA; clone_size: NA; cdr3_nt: TGTGCCAGCAGCCAAGGGACGGACGTCCCGGGGGGTGGCTACACCTTC; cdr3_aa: CASSQGTDVPGGGYTF
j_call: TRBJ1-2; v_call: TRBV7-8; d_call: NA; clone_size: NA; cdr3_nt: TGTGCCAGCAGCTTACATGAGACAGAACCCTACACCTTC; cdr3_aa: CASSLHETEPYTF
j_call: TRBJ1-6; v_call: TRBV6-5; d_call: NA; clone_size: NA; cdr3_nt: TGTGCCAGCAGTTACTCGACAGCAAATTCACCCCTCCACTTT; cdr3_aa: CASSYSTANSPLHF
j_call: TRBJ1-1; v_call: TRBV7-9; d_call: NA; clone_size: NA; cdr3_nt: TGTGCCAGCTCTGCCCAAACCCGGCGGACTGAAGCTTTCTTT; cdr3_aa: CASSAQTRRTEAFF
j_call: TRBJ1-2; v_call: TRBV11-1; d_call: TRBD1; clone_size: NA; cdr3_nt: TGTGCCAGCAGCTGGGCAGGGGGCCAGGATGGCTACACCTTC; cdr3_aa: CASSWAGGQDGYTF
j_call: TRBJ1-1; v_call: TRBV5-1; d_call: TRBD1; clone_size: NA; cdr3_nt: TGCGCCAGCAGCACCGACGGGACAGCCACTGAAGCTTTCTTT; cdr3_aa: CASSTDGTATEAFF
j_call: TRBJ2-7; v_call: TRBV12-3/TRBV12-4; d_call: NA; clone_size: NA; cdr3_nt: TGTGCCAGCAGTACCACTAGCTACGAGCAGTACTTC; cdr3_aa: CASSTTSYEQYF
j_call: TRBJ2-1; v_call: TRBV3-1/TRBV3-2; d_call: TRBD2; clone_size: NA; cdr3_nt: TGTGCCAGCAGCTCCAGACTCCCGAGCGGGGGGGCAGTCTGGGAGCAGTTCTTC; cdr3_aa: CASSSRLPSGGAVWEQFF
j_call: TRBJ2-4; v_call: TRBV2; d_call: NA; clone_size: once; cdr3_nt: TGTGCCAGCTCTTGGGGGGACAGTCAAGCCAAAAACATTCAGTACTTC; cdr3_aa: CASSWGDSQAKNIQYF
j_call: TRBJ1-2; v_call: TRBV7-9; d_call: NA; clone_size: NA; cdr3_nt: TGTGCCAGCAGCTTATCGGGGGAGCCCATGGGCTATGGCTACACCTTC; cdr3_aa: CASSLSGEPMGYGYTF
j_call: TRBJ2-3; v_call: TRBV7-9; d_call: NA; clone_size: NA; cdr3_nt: TGTGCCAGCAGCCCAAGGAACGTGGGTGAGGCAGATACGCAGTATTTT; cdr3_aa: CASSPRNVGEADTQYF
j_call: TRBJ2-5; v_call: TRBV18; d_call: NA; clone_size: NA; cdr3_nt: TGTGCCAGCTCAGGGGGGAGCGCCCAGTACTTC; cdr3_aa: CASSGGSAQYF
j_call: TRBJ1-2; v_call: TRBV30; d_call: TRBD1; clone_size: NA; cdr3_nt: TGTGCCTGGGGTCCCGGGACAGGAGCATTCGATGGCTACACCTTC; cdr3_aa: CAWGPGTGAFDGYTF
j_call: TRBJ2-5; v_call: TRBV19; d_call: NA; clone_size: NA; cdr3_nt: TGTGCCAGTAGTATTGGGGGGGCAGTAAGCGTATCACCGCCTCGAGAGACCCAGTACTTC; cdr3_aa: CASSIGGAVSVSPPRETQYF
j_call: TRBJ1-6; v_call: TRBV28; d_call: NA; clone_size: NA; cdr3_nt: TGTGCCAGCAAGACTAGGGACTCCTATAATTCACCCCTCCACTTT; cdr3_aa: CASKTRDSYNSPLHF
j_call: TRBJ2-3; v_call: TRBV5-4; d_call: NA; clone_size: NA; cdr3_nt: TGTGCCAGCAGCTTCTTCCAGGATACGCAGTATTTT; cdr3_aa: CASSFFQDTQYF
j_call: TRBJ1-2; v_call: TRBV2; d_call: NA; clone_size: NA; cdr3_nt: TGTGCCAGCAGTACAGCTCAGGGGCTCCATGGCTACACCTTC; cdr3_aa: CASSTAQGLHGYTF
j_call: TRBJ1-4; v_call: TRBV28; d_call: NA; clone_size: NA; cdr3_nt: TGTGCCAGCAGTTTAGAGGATGAAAAACTGTTTTTT; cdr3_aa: CASSLEDEKLFF
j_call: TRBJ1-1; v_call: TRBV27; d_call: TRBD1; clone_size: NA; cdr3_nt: TGTGCCAGCAGGCGGACAGGCCCGTCTGAAGCTTTCTTT; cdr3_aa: CASRRTGPSEAFF
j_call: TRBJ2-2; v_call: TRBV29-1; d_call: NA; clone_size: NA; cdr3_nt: TGCAGCGTTGCTCGGACAGCCCAAAACACCGGGGAGCTGTTTTTT; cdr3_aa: CSVARTAQNTGELFF
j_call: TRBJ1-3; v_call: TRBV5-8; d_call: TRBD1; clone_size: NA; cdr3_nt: TGTGCCAGCAGCAGGACAGGGACTGGAAACACCATATATTTT; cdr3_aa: CASSRTGTGNTIYF
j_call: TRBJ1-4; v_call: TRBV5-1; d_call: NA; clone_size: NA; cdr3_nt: TGCGCCAGCAGCTTGGGACAGCCTAATGAAAAACTGTTTTTT; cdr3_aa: CASSLGQPNEKLFF
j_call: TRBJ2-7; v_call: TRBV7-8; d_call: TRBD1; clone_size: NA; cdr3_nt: TGTGCCAGCAGCTTAAGGGGGCCCCTCGAGCAGTACTTC; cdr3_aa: CASSLRGPLEQYF
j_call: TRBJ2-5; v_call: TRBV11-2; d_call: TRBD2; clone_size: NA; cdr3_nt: TGTGCCAGCAGCCACCGGACTAGCGGGGCAGAGACCCAGTACTTC; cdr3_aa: CASSHRTSGAETQYF
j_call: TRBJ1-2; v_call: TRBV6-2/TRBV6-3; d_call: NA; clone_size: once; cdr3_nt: TGTGCCAGCAGTTACGAGACGGGGGAAGGTTGGAGCAACTATGGCTACACCTTC; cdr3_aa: CASSYETGEGWSNYGYTF
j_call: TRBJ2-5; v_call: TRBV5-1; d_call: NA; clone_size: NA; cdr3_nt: TGCGCCAGCAGCTTAAACAGCGGAAACACAGAGACCCAGTACTTC; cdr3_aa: CASSLNSGNTETQYF
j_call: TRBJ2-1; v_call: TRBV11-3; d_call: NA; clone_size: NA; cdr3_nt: TGTGCCAGCAGCTTCCCCGGGCGGGGCGATGAGCAGTTCTTC; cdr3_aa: CASSFPGRGDEQFF
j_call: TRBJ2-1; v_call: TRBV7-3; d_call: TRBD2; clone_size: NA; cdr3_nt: TGTGCCAGCAGCTCCTTTAGCGGGGGCCACAATGAGCAGTTCTTC; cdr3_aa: CASSSFSGGHNEQFF
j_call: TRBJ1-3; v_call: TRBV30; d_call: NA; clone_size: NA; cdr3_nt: TGTGCCTGGAGTGTACTCTGGACTTCCAACTCTGGAAACACCATATATTTT; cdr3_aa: CAWSVLWTSNSGNTIYF
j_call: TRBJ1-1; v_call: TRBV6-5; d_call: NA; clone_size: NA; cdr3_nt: TGTGCCAGCCTTACAGTCCTACTGACTGAAGCTTTCTTT; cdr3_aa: CASLTVLLTEAFF
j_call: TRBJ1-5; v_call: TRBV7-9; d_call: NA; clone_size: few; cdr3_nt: TGTGCCAGCAGCGACGGGGGGACTCAGCCCCAGCATTTT; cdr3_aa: CASSDGGTQPQHF
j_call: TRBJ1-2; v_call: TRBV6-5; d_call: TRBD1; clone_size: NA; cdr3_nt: TGTGCCAGCAGGATGACAGGGAGCTATGGCTACACCTTC; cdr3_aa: CASRMTGSYGYTF
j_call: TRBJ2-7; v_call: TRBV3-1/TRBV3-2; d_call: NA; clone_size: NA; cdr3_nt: TGTGCCAGCAGCCAAGATCCAGGGGGGAGCTCCTACGAGCAGTACTTC; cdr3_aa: CASSQDPGGSSYEQYF
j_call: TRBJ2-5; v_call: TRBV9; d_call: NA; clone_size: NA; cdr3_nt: TGTGCCAGCAGCGTAGGTCAGAAACAAGAGACCCAGTACTTC; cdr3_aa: CASSVGQKQETQYF
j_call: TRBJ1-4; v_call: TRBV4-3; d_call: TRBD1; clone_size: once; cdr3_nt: TGCGCCAGCAGCCAAGTCTTACTGGGACAGGGGGAAAAACTGTTTTTT; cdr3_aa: CASSQVLLGQGEKLFF
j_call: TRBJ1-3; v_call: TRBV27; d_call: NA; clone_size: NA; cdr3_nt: TGTGCCAGCAGTTTATTCCCCCCGGCGGTAGCCTCTGGAAACACCATATATTTT; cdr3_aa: CASSLFPPAVASGNTIYF
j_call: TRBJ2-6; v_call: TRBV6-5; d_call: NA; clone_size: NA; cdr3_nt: TGTGCCAGCAGTTTGGGAGGACCCGGGGCCAACGTCCTGACTTTC; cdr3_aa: CASSLGGPGANVLTF
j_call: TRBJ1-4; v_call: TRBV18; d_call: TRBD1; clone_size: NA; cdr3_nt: TGTGCCAGCATGGGACAGCTTAATGAAAAACTGTTTTTT; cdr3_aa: CASMGQLNEKLFF
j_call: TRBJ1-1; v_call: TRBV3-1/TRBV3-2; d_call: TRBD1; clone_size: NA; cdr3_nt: TGTGCCAGCAGCCAACCAGGACAGGGGAAAACTGAAGCTTTCTTT; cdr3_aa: CASSQPGQGKTEAFF
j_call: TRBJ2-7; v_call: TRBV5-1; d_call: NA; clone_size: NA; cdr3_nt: TGCGCCAGCAGCTTGGCCGGCTCCTACGAGCAGTACTTC; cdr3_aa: CASSLAGSYEQYF
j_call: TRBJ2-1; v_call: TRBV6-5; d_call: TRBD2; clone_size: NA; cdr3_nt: TGTGCCAGCAGATCGACTAGCGGGTTATACAATGAGCAGTTCTTC; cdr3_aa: CASRSTSGLYNEQFF
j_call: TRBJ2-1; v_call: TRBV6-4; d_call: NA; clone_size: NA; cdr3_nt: TGTGCCAGCAGTGACTTTGCAGATGAGCAGTTCTTC; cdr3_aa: CASSDFADEQFF
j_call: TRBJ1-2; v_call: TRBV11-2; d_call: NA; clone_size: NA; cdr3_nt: TGTGCCAGCAGCTTAGTTCCCGGGGTCGGCTATGGCTACACCTTC; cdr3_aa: CASSLVPGVGYGYTF
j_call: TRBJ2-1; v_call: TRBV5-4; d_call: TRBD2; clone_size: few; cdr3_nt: TGTGCCAGCAGGTCTAGCGGGGGGGCCTACAATGAGCAGTTCTTC; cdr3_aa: CASRSSGGAYNEQFF
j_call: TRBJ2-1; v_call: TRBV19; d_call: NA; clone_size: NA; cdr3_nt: TGTGCCAGTAGTCCGGAGGGCGGGGCCTCCTACAATGAGCAGTTCTTC; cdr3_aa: CASSPEGGASYNEQFF
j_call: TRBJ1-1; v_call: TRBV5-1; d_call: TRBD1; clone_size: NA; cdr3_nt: TGCGCCAGCAGCTTCCGACAGGGGATTGTGAACACTGAAGCTTTCTTT; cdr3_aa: CASSFRQGIVNTEAFF
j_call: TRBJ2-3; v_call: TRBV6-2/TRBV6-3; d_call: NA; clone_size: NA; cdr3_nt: TGTGCCAGCAGTTACGAGGCGGCATTCAGTGGTGCAGATACGCAGTATTTT; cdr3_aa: CASSYEAAFSGADTQYF
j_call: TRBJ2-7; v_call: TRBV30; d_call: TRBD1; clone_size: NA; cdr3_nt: TGTGCCTGGAATAGAGACAGGGGATACTCCTACGAGCAGTACTTC; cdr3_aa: CAWNRDRGYSYEQYF
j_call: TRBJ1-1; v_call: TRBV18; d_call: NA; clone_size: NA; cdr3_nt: TGTGCCAGCTCACCAAGGACAGAGAACACTGAAGCTTTCTTT; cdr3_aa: CASSPRTENTEAFF
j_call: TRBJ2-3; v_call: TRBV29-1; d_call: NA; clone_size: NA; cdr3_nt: TGCAGCGTTCAGGGGGGTGTTTCGCTAGATACGCAGTATTTT; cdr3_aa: CSVQGGVSLDTQYF
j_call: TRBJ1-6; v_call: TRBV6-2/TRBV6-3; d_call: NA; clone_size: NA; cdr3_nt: TGTGCCAGCAGTTACTTGGCAGGGGTACGGAATTCACCCCTCCACTTT; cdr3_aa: CASSYLAGVRNSPLHF
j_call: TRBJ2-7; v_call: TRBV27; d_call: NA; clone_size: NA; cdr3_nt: TGTGCCAACTCTAATTACGAGCAGTACTTC; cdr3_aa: CANSNYEQYF